The present entry profiles one T cell receptor beta chain with its context. Its antigen is not identified. Naive CD8 cells, CD45RO-negative and positively selected for CCR7, excluded terminally differentiated effector memory CD45RA+ cells. Only in-frame clones appear in the TCRdb table, and some are missing; sequencing was by immunoSEQ multiplex PCR. The sample has more than 550,000 clones, 92% seen once. These data belong to a study of shared clonotypes between healthy human individuals. Study results and limitations: Estimated richness values were generally larger in naive subsets than in memory subsets.

Germline lookup yields CDR1 MRHNA and CDR2 SNTAGT. The CDR3 contains 15 residues. J lost 4 bases, V lost 3 bases, and 9 bases had no gene match. The clonotype was recovered from a man aged 25-45 years in good health. V and J are TRBV6-4 and TRBJ2-7; 7 bases are a match to TRBD1. Sequencing was done on a sample of naive CD8+ T cells sorted from blood. CDR3 residues: CASSEFGTEAYEQYF. The CDR3 DNA reads as TGTGCCAGCAGTGAGTTCGGGACAGAAGCGTACGAGCAGTACTTC.